This is a list of T cell receptor beta chains from one sample in a study of T-cell memory formation after mild COVID-19. From the 5' RACE reads, TCRdb called clonotypes with MiXCR, one entry per CDR3 protein. Among about 190,000 distinct CDR3 sequences listed, over 20% were seen once. The sequenced sample consisted of PBMCs or a T cell subset sorted from them (not recorded which). The receptors stem from an adult woman who had mild COVID-19 (a few samples of this study predate the infection). Cell type and time point are not known. Each CDR3 is given with its conserved first and last residue. The D gene is left open where the match is weak. Size is omitted from some rows. Given values are once, few, many or a class for expanded clones.

J gene | clone size | D gene | V gene | CDR3 protein | CDR3 DNA
TRBJ1-5 | - | - | TRBV12-3/TRBV12-4 | CASSSNNQPQHF | TGTGCCAGCAGTTCGAACAATCAGCCCCAGCATTTT
TRBJ2-1 | - | - | TRBV12-3/TRBV12-4 | CASSLGPPNEQFF | TGTGCCAGCAGCCTCGGACCCCCCAATGAGCAGTTCTTC
TRBJ2-5 | many | - | TRBV7-3 | CASSPDPYSKETQYF | TGTGCCAGCAGCCCGGACCCGTACAGTAAAGAGACCCAGTACTTC
TRBJ1-4 | - | TRBD1 | TRBV2 | CASMGDRGREDEKLFF | TGTGCCAGCATGGGAGACAGGGGGCGAGAAGATGAAAAACTGTTTTTT
TRBJ2-2 | - | - | TRBV9 | CASSVDGVGELFF | TGTGCCAGCAGCGTAGACGGAGTCGGGGAGCTGTTTTTT
TRBJ2-2 | - | - | TRBV12-3/TRBV12-4 | CASRSSEWDTGELFF | TGTGCCAGCAGGTCCTCGGAATGGGACACCGGGGAGCTGTTTTTT
TRBJ2-7 | - | - | TRBV5-1 | CASSLGTFSYEQYF | TGCGCCAGCAGCTTGGGGACCTTCTCCTACGAGCAGTACTTC
TRBJ1-1 | - | - | TRBV29-1 | CSVPGDMNTEAFF | TGCAGCGTTCCAGGGGACATGAACACTGAAGCTTTCTTT
TRBJ1-2 | few | - | TRBV10-2 | CASIGSSYGYTF | TGCGCCAGCATTGGGTCGAGCTATGGCTACACCTTC
TRBJ2-1 | - | TRBD2 | TRBV3-1 | CASSQVLAGDEQFF | TGTGCCAGCAGCCAGGTACTAGCGGGGGATGAGCAGTTCTTC
TRBJ2-7 | - | - | TRBV7-9 | CASSPVGEQYF | TGTGCCAGCAGCCCTGTGGGGGAGCAGTACTTC
TRBJ2-7 | - | - | TRBV7-9 | CASSLATLEQYF | TGTGCCAGCAGCTTAGCGACCCTCGAGCAGTACTTC
TRBJ2-5 | many | - | TRBV5-1 | CASSFGRETQYF | TGCGCCAGCAGCTTCGGCCGAGAGACCCAGTACTTC
TRBJ1-5 | - | - | TRBV3-1 | CASSRDPNQPQHF | TGTGCCAGCAGCCGGGACCCTAATCAGCCCCAGCATTTT
TRBJ1-2 | - | TRBD1 | TRBV10-3 | CAISERDRWSDGYTF | TGTGCCATCAGTGAAAGGGACAGGTGGAGCGATGGCTACACCTTC
TRBJ2-1 | - | - | TRBV16 | CASSQSGRGDEQFF | TGTGCCAGCAGCCAATCCGGCAGGGGAGATGAGCAGTTCTTC
TRBJ1-1 | few | - | TRBV12-3/TRBV12-4 | CASSLSVGYTEAFF | TGTGCCAGCAGTTTATCCGTTGGGTACACTGAAGCTTTCTTT
TRBJ2-5 | - | - | TRBV6-5 | CASSYSSMGQQETQYF | TGTGCCAGCAGTTACTCTTCGATGGGGCAGCAAGAGACCCAGTACTTC
TRBJ1-1 | few | TRBD1 | TRBV5-1 | CASSPAGQGISKAFF | TGCGCCAGCAGCCCTGCCGGACAGGGAATTTCTAAAGCTTTCTTT
TRBJ2-3 | - | - | TRBV4-2 | CASSQDSPRAGTDTQYF | TGTGCCAGCAGCCAAGATTCCCCCAGGGCGGGCACAGATACGCAGTATTTT
TRBJ2-2 | few | TRBD1 | TRBV28 | CAVRDREFANTGELFF | TGTGCCGTACGGGACAGGGAGTTCGCGAACACCGGGGAGCTGTTTTTT
TRBJ1-1 | few | - | TRBV10-3 | CAISDPQGYTEAFF | TGTGCCATCAGTGATCCCCAGGGGTACACTGAAGCTTTCTTT
TRBJ2-2 | few | - | TRBV10-3 | CAISGENTGELFF | TGTGCCATCAGTGGGGAAAACACCGGGGAGCTGTTTTTT
TRBJ1-2 | few | - | TRBV12-3/TRBV12-4 | CASSLWTRPNYGYTF | TGTGCCAGCAGTTTGTGGACAAGACCTAACTATGGCTACACCTTC
TRBJ2-7 | few | - | TRBV28 | CASSVRGGSYEQYF | TGTGCCAGCAGCGTCAGGGGGGGCTCCTACGAGCAGTACTTC
TRBJ2-3 | - | - | TRBV5-6 | CASSSGRTDTQYF | TGTGCCAGCAGCTCGGGACGGACAGATACGCAGTATTTT
TRBJ2-7 | - | TRBD1 | TRBV6-5 | CASSLPGQGAHEQYF | TGTGCCAGCAGTTTACCGGGACAGGGGGCGCACGAGCAGTACTTC
TRBJ2-1 | many | TRBD2 | TRBV12-3/TRBV12-4 | CASSAGGGNEQFF | TGTGCCAGCTCGGCGGGAGGAGGCAATGAGCAGTTCTTC
TRBJ2-7 | - | - | TRBV9 | CASSVGGDYEQYF | TGTGCCAGCAGCGTAGGAGGGGACTACGAGCAGTACTTC
TRBJ2-7 | few | - | TRBV4-3 | CASSRDRDGAYEQYF | TGCGCCAGCAGCCGAGACCGGGACGGCGCCTACGAGCAGTACTTC
TRBJ2-7 | - | - | TRBV20-1 | CSARPYGESYEQYF | TGCAGTGCTAGACCTTACGGGGAGAGCTACGAGCAGTACTTC
TRBJ2-2 | few | - | TRBV29-1 | CSVFGREFRELFF | TGCAGCGTTTTTGGCCGGGAGTTTCGGGAGCTGTTTTTT
TRBJ1-2 | few | - | TRBV6-4 | CASSLGADGYGYTF | TGTGCCAGCAGTCTAGGGGCCGACGGCTATGGCTACACCTTC
TRBJ2-3 | - | - | TRBV6-5 | CASSYKDTSKDTQYF | TGTGCCAGCAGTTACAAGGATACGTCCAAGGATACGCAGTATTTT
TRBJ2-3 | - | - | TRBV9 | CASSVEGEMVTDTQYF | TGTGCCAGCAGCGTAGAGGGGGAGATGGTAACAGATACGCAGTATTTT
TRBJ2-7 | - | - | TRBV18 | CASSPARDHEQYF | TGTGCCAGCTCACCGGCCAGGGACCACGAGCAGTACTTC
TRBJ1-4 | - | - | TRBV4-1 | CASSLDGATNEKLFF | TGCGCCAGCAGCTTGGACGGTGCAACTAATGAAAAACTGTTTTTT
TRBJ2-7 | few | TRBD2 | TRBV27 | CASSSLAGWHSYEQYF | TGTGCCAGCAGTTCTCTAGCGGGATGGCATTCCTACGAGCAGTACTTC
TRBJ1-1 | - | TRBD1 | TRBV5-1 | CASSRSPDRGPNTEAFF | TGCGCCAGCAGTCGTTCCCCTGACAGGGGGCCAAACACTGAAGCTTTCTTT
TRBJ2-1 | few | - | TRBV29-1 | CSDRGGNEQFF | TGCAGCGACAGGGGAGGCAATGAGCAGTTCTTC
TRBJ2-1 | - | - | TRBV29-1 | CSVRTDSYNEQFF | TGCAGCGTTAGGACAGACTCCTACAATGAGCAGTTCTTC
TRBJ1-5 | few | - | TRBV5-6 | CASSLGTAGNQPQHF | TGTGCCAGCAGCTTGGGGACTGCCGGCAATCAGCCCCAGCATTTT
TRBJ1-6 | - | - | TRBV15 | CATSRGPPGGGDESPLHF | TGTGCCACCAGCAGAGGCCCTCCAGGCGGGGGGGACGAGTCACCCCTCCACTTT
TRBJ1-2 | - | - | TRBV7-3 | CASSPWLGAPEGYTF | TGTGCCAGCAGCCCTTGGTTAGGCGCGCCGGAGGGCTACACCTTC
TRBJ2-1 | few | - | TRBV7-6 | CASSRVLNDEQFF | TGTGCCAGCAGCCGGGTCTTAAACGATGAGCAGTTCTTC
TRBJ2-3 | few | - | TRBV4-2 | CASSQGGEGTQYF | TGTGCCAGCAGCCAAGGGGGGGAAGGTACGCAGTATTTT
TRBJ2-1 | few | - | TRBV24-1 | CATSDLRGTSQFF | TGTGCCACCAGTGATCTGCGGGGCACATCGCAGTTCTTC
TRBJ1-1 | - | TRBD1 | TRBV7-9 | CASSSTGEYAEAFF | TGTGCCAGCAGCTCGACAGGGGAGTACGCTGAAGCTTTCTTT
TRBJ2-7 | - | TRBD1 | TRBV12-3/TRBV12-4 | CASSQDRGFPYEQYF | TGTGCCAGCAGTCAAGACAGGGGGTTTCCCTACGAGCAGTACTTC